This T cell receptor beta chain was profiled in a study of blood T cell repertoires in COVID-19. Study summary: The samples span acute and convalescent COVID-19 from the United States, Italy and Spain.

Seattle enrolled patients during active infection and tracked them longitudinally. The table came from immunoSEQ multiplex PCR; TCRdb's copy has only in-frame clones and leaves some out. The sample lists roughly 390,000 clones, more than 70% occurring once. V was clipped by 3 bases and J by 4 bases; unmatched bases: 7. Germline CDR1 reads SGHNT; CDR2 reads YYREEE (reference sequence). CDR3 length equals 15 residues. This clone was seen once. Sequencing was carried out using peripheral blood. The source is a woman aged 30 to 39 with COVID-19, enrolled during active disease. The V gene is TRBV5-4, the J gene TRBJ2-7, with 10 bases identical to TRBD2. CDR3 region: CASSSTSGKSYEQYF. The CDR3 DNA reads TGTGCCAGCAGCTCCACTAGCGGGAAATCGTACGAGCAGTACTTC.